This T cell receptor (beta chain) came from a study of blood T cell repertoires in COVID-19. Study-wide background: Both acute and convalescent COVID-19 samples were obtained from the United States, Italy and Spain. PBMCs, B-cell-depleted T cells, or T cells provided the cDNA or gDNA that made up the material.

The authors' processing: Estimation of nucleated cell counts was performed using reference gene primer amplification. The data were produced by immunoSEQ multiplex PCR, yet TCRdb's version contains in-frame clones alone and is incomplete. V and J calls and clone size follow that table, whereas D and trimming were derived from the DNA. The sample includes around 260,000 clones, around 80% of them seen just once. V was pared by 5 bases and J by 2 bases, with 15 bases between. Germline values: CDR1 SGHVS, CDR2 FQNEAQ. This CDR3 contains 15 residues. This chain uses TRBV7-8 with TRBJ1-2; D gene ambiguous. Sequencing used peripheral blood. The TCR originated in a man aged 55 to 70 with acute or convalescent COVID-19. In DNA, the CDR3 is TGTGCCAGCAGCCCAGCTGGCAGCGCCAACTATGGCTACACCTTC. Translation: CASSPAGSANYGYTF.